This TCR beta chain was recovered during a study of T cell repertoires in cytomegalovirus infection. The germline CDR1 and CDR2 sequences are MNHEY and SVGEGT. V dropped 1 base and J dropped 2; count of bases not matched to a gene: 4. The CDR3 is made up of 16 amino acids. TCRdb re-called the reads with MiXCR, one entry per CDR3 protein. The data show roughly 150,000 distinct CDR3 sequences, around a quarter seen once. Study-wide results and caveats: HLA-C-restricted CMV-specific TCR beta clonotypes were dominant in the ex vivo response. The study identified carriers of CMV plus the relevant HLA from cumulative public TCR beta family frequency.

Remarks on this clonotype: Its target is not known.

The receptor was derived from a human donor in good health (CMV status not recorded). Some clones in this sample may be carry-over from other donors' samples. The specimen was PBMCs. The chain recombines TRBV6-2 or TRBV6-3 with TRBJ2-3, with 9 positions matching TRBD2. The CDR3 here is CASSYFAGGITDTQYF. In nucleotides, the CDR3 is TGTGCCAGCAGTTACTTTGCGGGGGGGATCACAGATACGCAGTATTTT.